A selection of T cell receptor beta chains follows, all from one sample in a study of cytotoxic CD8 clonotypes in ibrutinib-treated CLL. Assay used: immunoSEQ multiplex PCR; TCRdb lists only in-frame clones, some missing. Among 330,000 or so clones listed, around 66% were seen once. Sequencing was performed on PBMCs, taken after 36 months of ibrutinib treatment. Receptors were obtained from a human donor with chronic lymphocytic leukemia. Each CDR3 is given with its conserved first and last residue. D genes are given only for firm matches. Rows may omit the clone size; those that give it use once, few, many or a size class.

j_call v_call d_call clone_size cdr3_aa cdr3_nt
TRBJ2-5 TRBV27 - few CASSPGPGDQYF TGTGCCAGCAGTCCAGGTCCGGGCGACCAGTACTTC
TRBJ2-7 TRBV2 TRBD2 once CASSEWVGRLAGPYEQYF TGTGCCAGCAGTGAATGGGTCGGGAGACTAGCGGGTCCCTACGAGCAGTACTTC
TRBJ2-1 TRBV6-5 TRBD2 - CASSYGELAGSNEQFF TGTGCCAGCAGTTATGGAGAACTAGCGGGTTCGAATGAGCAGTTCTTC
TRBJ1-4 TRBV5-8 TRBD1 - CASSFGQGVFFSEKLFF TGTGCCAGCAGCTTCGGACAGGGGGTTTTTTTTAGTGAAAAACTGTTTTTT
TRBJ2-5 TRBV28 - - CASSFSFGPKETQYF TGTGCCAGCAGTTTTTCCTTCGGACCTAAGGAGACCCAGTACTTC
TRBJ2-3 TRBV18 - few CASSPDPTTQYF TGTGCCAGCTCACCGGACCCCACGACGCAGTATTTT
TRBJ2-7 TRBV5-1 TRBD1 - CASSLDTRQGYEQYF TGCGCCAGCAGCTTGGATACCAGACAGGGCTACGAGCAGTACTTC
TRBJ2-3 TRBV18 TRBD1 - CASSRLTGEGTDTQYF TGTGCCAGCTCACGTCTTACAGGGGAAGGCACAGATACGCAGTATTTT
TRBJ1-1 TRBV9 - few CASGRDTEAFF TGTGCCAGCGGCAGGGACACTGAAGCTTTCTTT
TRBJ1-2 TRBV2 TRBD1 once CASSDGWGRGLGYGYTF TGTGCCAGCAGTGATGGATGGGGCAGGGGGCTTGGCTATGGCTACACCTTC
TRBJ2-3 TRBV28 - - CATRLGGPGDTDTQYF TGTGCCACTAGGCTTGGGGGGCCAGGTGACACAGATACGCAGTATTTT
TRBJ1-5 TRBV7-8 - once CASSLRRDQPQHF TGTGCCAGCAGCCTAAGAAGGGATCAGCCCCAGCATTTT
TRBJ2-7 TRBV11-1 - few CASSGHYEQYF TGTGCCAGCAGCGGACACTACGAGCAGTACTTC
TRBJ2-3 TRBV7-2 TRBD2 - CASSPWGLASDTQYF TGTGCCAGCAGCCCTTGGGGACTAGCTTCAGATACGCAGTATTTT
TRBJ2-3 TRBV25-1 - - CASKVVDTQYF TGTGCCAGCAAAGTGGTAGATACGCAGTATTTT
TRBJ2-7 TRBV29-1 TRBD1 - CSGGQGNPYEQYF TGCAGCGGGGGACAGGGAAATCCCTACGAGCAGTACTTC
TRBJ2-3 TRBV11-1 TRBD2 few CASSLLAGGTDTQYF TGTGCCAGCAGTTTACTAGCGGGAGGGACAGATACGCAGTATTTT
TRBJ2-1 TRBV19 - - CASRRESSYNEQFF TGTGCCAGTAGACGGGAGTCCTCCTACAATGAGCAGTTCTTC
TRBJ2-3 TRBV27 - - CASSFTAPGPPRSDTQYF TGTGCCAGCAGTTTCACTGCACCGGGACCCCCAAGGTCGGATACGCAGTATTTT
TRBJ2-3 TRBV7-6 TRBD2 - CASSLLAGGLVITDTQYF TGTGCCAGCAGCTTATTAGCGGGAGGGCTCGTGATCACAGATACGCAGTATTTT
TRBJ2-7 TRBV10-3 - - CAISESGSDEQYF TGTGCCATCAGTGAGTCAGGGTCCGACGAGCAGTACTTC
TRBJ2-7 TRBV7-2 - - CASSLAKGYPYEQYF TGTGCCAGCAGCTTAGCGAAGGGGTACCCCTACGAGCAGTACTTC
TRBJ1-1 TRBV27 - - CASSSGGVMNTEAFF TGTGCCAGCAGTTCGGGTGGGGTTATGAACACTGAAGCTTTCTTT
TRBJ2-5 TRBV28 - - CASRRTHQETQYF TGTGCCAGCAGGAGGACTCATCAAGAGACCCAGTACTTC
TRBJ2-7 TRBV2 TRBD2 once CASSPGLAGGEQYF TGTGCCAGCAGCCCGGGACTAGCGGGAGGAGAGCAGTACTTC
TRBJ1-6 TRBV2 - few CASKGSYNSPLHF TGTGCCAGCAAAGGCTCCTATAATTCACCCCTCCACTTT
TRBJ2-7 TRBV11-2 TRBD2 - CASSLELAGNTYEQYF TGTGCCAGCAGCTTAGAACTAGCGGGTAATACCTACGAGCAGTACTTC
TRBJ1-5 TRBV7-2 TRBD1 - CASSPGQGYQPQHF TGTGCCAGCAGCCCAGGACAGGGCTATCAGCCCCAGCATTTT
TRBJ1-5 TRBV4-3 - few CASSQVAAGSQPQHF TGCGCCAGCAGCCAAGTTGCCGCAGGGAGTCAGCCCCAGCATTTT
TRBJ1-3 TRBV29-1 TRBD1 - CSAKGARSGNTIYF TGCAGCGCCAAGGGGGCCCGCTCTGGAAACACCATATATTTT
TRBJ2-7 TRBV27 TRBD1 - CASSPQGVTNYEQYF TGTGCCAGCAGTCCCCAGGGGGTGACCAATTACGAGCAGTACTTC
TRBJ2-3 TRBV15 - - CATSRDGLGVDTQYF TGTGCCACCAGCAGAGATGGGTTGGGTGTAGATACGCAGTATTTT
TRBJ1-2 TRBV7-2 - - CASSLWVRRTDHGYTF TGTGCCAGCAGCTTATGGGTGAGGAGGACAGACCATGGCTACACCTTC
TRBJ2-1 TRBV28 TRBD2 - CASSFGFWTSGSPAYNEQLF TGTGCCAGCAGTTTTGGTTTTTGGACTAGCGGTTCTCCTGCCTACAATGAGCAGCTCTTC
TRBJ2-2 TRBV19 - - CASSMPLSGSNTGELFF TGTGCCAGTAGTATGCCCCTCAGCGGTTCGAACACCGGGGAGCTGTTTTTT
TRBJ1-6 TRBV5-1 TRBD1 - CASSITSGGAGSPLHF TGCGCCAGCAGCATAACCTCAGGGGGCGCGGGTTCACCCCTCCACTTT
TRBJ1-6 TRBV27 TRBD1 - CASSRQGASNYNSPLHF TGTGCCAGCAGCCGCCAGGGGGCATCTAACTATAATTCACCCCTCCACTTT
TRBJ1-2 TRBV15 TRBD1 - CATSEDRGANYGYTF TGTGCCACCAGCGAAGACAGGGGGGCCAACTATGGCTACACCTTC
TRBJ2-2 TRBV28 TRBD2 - CASSPGLEAGELFF TGTGCCAGCAGTCCGGGACTAGAGGCCGGGGAGCTGTTTTTT
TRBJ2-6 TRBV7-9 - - CASSLALGPNGANVLTF TGTGCCAGCAGCTTAGCGCTGGGCCCCAATGGGGCCAACGTCCTGACTTTC
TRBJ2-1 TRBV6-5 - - CASSTASSYNEQFF TGTGCCAGCAGCACAGCCAGCTCCTACAATGAGCAGTTCTTC
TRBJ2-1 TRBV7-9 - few CASSHRGEQFF TGTGCCAGCAGTCACCGAGGTGAGCAGTTCTTC
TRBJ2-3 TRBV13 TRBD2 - CASSFGGRAADTQYF TGTGCCAGCAGCTTTGGCGGGAGGGCCGCAGATACGCAGTATTTT
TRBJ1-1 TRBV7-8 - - CASSNALNTEAFF TGTGCCAGCAGCAATGCCCTGAACACTGAAGCTTTCTTT
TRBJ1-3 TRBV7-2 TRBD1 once CASSYDRGGYTIYF TGTGCCAGCAGCTACGACAGGGGGGGATACACCATATATTTT
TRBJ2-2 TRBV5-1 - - CASSLGQGSDTGELFF TGCGCCAGCAGCTTGGGGCAGGGGTCTGACACCGGGGAGCTGTTTTTT
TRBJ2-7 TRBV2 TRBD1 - CAIWTGTYEQYF TGTGCCATCTGGACAGGGACCTACGAGCAGTACTTC
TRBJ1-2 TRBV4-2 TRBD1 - CASSHNRGSNYGYTF TGTGCCAGCAGCCATAACAGGGGGTCTAACTATGGCTACACCTTC
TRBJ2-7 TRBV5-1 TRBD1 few CASSFRDRVYEQYF TGCGCCAGCAGCTTTAGGGACAGGGTATACGAGCAGTACTTC
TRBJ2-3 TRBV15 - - CATSRAESGPDTQYF TGTGCCACCAGCAGAGCCGAGTCGGGTCCAGATACGCAGTATTTT
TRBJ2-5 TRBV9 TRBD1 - CASSVATTGGDQETQYF TGTGCCAGCAGCGTAGCTACGACAGGGGGCGACCAAGAGACCCAGTACTTC
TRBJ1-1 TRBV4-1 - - CASRRDTVNTEAFF TGCGCCAGCAGAAGGGACACCGTGAACACTGAAGCTTTCTTT
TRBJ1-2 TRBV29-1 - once CSVEDLNAEDLYGYTF TGCAGCGTTGAAGATCTTAATGCCGAAGACCTTTATGGCTACACCTTC